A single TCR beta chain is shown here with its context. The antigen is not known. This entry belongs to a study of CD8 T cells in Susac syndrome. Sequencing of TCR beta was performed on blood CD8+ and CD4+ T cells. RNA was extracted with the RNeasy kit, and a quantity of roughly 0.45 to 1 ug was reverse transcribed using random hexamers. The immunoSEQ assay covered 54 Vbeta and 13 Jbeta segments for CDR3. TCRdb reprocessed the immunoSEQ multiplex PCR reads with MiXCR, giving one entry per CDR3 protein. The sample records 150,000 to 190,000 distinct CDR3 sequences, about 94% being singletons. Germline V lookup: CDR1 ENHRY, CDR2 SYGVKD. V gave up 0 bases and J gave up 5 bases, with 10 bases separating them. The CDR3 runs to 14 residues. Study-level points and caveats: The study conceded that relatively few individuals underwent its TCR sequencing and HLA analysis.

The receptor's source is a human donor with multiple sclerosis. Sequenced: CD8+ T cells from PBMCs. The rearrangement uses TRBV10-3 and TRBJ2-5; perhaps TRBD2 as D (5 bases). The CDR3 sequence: CAISESPAGETQYF. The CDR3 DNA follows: TGTGCCATCAGTGAGTCCCCCGCGGGTGAGACCCAGTACTTC.